The entry below gives a single TCR beta chain sequence along with its context. These data originate in a study of blood T cell repertoires in COVID-19. Study as a whole: The study drew acute and convalescent COVID-19 samples from the United States, Italy and Spain. T cells, B-cell-depleted T cells, or PBMCs supplied cDNA or gDNA.

V dropped 7 bases and J dropped 1; count of bases not matched to a gene: 6. The CDR3 contains 16 residues. CDR1 LNHDA and CDR2 SQIVND come from the germline V gene (reference sequence). Source study methods: The authors estimated nucleated cell counts from reference gene primer amplification. Assay: immunoSEQ multiplex PCR; the TCRdb copy retains only in-frame clones and omits some. D and trimming were read from the DNA, whereas the V and J calls and clone size are those reported in that table. The repertoire has just over 200,000 clones, 60% to 85% of them found once; the top ten carry less than 7%.

This TCR derives from a woman in her seventies with acute or convalescent COVID-19. Sequenced material: peripheral blood. The chain couples TRBV19 to TRBJ2-5, with 13 bases matching TRBD2. The CDR3 DNA follows: TGTGCCAGTACCGTGGGACTAGCGGGACTCCAAGAGACCCAGTACTTC. It yields the protein CASTVGLAGLQETQYF. Drawing the rest from reference TRBV19 and TRBJ2-5, the complete variable domain is DGGITQSPKYLFRKEGQNVTLSCEQNLNHDAMYWYRQDPGQGLRLIYYSQIVNDFQKGDIAEGYSVSREKKESFPLTVTSAQKNPTAFYLCASTVGLAGLQETQYFGPGTRLLVL.